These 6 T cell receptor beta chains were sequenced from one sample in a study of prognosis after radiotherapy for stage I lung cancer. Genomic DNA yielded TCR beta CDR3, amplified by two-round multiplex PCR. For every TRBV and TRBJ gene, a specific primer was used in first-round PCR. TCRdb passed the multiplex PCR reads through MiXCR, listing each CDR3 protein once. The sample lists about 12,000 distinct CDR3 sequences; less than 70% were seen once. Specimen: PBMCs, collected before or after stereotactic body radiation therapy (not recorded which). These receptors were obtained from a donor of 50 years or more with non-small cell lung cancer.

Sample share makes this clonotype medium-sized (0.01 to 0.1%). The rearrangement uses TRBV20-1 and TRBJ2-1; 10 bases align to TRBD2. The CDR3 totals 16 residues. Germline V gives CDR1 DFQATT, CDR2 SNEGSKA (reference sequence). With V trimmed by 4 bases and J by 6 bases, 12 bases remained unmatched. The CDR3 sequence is CSATPDSSGSINEQFF. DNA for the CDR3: TGCAGTGCTACACCTGACTCTAGCGGGAGTATCAATGAGCAGTTCTTC.

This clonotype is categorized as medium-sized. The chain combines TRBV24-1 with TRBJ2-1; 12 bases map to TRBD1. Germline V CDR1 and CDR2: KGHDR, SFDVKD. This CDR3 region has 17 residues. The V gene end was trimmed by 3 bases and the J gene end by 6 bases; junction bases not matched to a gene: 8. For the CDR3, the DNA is TGTGCCACCAGTGATAGGCGTAGGGGACAGGGGGCCAATGAGCAGTTCTTC. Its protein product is CATSDRRRGQGANEQFF.

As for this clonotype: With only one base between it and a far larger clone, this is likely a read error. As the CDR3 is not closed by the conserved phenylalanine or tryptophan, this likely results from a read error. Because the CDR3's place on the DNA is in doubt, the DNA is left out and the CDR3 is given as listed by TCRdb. This CDR3 is CASIEAGPLAS. The genes are TRBV2 and TRBJ2-5; the DNA was not compared with TRBD1, the D call given in the table. Both ends counted, the CDR3 spans 11 residues. Per the germline V gene, CDR1 is SNHLY and CDR2 is FYNNEI.

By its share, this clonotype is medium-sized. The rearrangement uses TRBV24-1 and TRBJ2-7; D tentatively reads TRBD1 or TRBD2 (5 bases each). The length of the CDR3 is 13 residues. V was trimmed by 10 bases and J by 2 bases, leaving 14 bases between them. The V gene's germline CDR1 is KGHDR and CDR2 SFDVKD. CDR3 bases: TGTGCCACATCGGGACCGCCGACCTACGAGCAGTACTTC. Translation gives CATSGPPTYEQYF.

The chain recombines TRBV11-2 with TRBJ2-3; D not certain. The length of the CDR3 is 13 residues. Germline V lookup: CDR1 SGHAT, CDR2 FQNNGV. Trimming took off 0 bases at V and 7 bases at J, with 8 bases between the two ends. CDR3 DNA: TGTGCCAGCAGCTTAGACGCAACCAATACGCAGTATTTT. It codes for CASSLDATNTQYF.

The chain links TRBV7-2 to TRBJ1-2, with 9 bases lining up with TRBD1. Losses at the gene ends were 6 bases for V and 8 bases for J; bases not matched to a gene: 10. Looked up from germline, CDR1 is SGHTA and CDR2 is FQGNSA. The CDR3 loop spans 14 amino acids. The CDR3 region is CASRSLGTGRGYTF. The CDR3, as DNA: TGTGCCAGCAGGTCCCTCGGGACAGGGCGAGGCTACACCTTC.